The clone carrying this T cell receptor (beta chain) was recorded a few times. Its specificity is not known. The germline CDR1 and CDR2 sequences are MNHNS and SASEGT. The CDR3 runs to 15 residues. V was clipped by 2 bases and J by 1 base, with 11 bases between them. The sample is drawn from a study of CD8 T cells in ankylosing spondylitis. General observations from the study: CD8+ by phenotype, disease-linked clones were relatively rare in peripheral blood. Ankylosing spondylitis blood appeared to be characterized by a TCR beta motif of roughly eight highly homologous variants.

Quantitative molecular-barcoded 5'-RACE generated the TCR beta libraries. TCRdb fed the 5' RACE reads into MiXCR, producing one record per CDR3 protein. This sample carries roughly 440,000 distinct CDR3 sequences, about a sixth of them seen once, and the ten largest clones take approximately 1%. Material: blood, either unsorted or a sorted T cell fraction (not recorded which). The rearrangement uses TRBV6-1 and TRBJ1-1; D is uncertain. This sequence was found in a male donor with ankylosing spondylitis. The CDR3 here is CASSEFGGGNTEAFF. CDR3 DNA sequence: TGTGCCAGCAGTGAATTTGGAGGCGGGAACACTGAAGCTTTCTTT.